These 8 T cell receptor beta chains were all obtained from the same sample, sequenced in a study of cytomegalovirus exposure and HLA in healthy donors. 13 Jbeta primers and 60 Vbeta primers were used for the PCR. Assay used: immunoSEQ multiplex PCR; TCRdb lists only in-frame clones, some missing. The sample has almost 200,000 clones; about 85% are singletons. The sample comprised PBMCs. The receptors were gathered from a male donor in good health and CMV-seropositive.

V usage is TRBV7-2 and J usage is TRBJ2-3, with D tentatively TRBD1 (5 bases). V lost 0 bases, J lost 4 bases, and 8 bases lay in between. The CDR3 is 14 amino acids. CDR1 and CDR2 (germline): SGHTA, FQGNSA. CDR3: CASSLAGPSDTQYF. The CDR3 bases are TGTGCCAGCAGCTTAGCGGGGCCCTCAGATACGCAGTATTTT.

The genes are TRBV29-1 and TRBJ1-4; TRBD1 matches at 9 bases. Germline V gives CDR1 SQVTM, CDR2 ANQGSEA. The CDR3 runs to 14 residues. V was pared by 7 bases and J by 6 bases, with 9 bases of the junction left unmatched. CDR3 bases: TGCAGCGCGGAAGGTGGGACAGGGTATGAAAAACTGTTTTTT. It specifies CSAEGGTGYEKLFF.

V and J are TRBV5-1 and TRBJ2-2; 8 bases are shared with TRBD1. Germline CDR1 is SGHRS and CDR2 is YFSETQ. V shed 1 base and J 5 bases; nucleotides not matched to a gene: 1. The CDR3 has 14 amino acids. The CDR3 DNA reads TGCGCCAGCAGCTTGAGACAGGGGACCGGGGAGCTGTTTTTT. Its protein product is CASSLRQGTGELFF.

This clone occurred once. The J gene is TRBJ2-5, the V gene TRBV27; 10 bases line up with TRBD1. The DNA end favors TRBJ2-7, so the J call may be wrong. CDR1 is MNHEY, CDR2 SMNVEV, per germline (reference sequence). CDR3 length: 15 amino acids. In nucleotides, the CDR3 is TGTGCCAGCGGATTACCCGGGACAGGGGTGTACGAGCAGTACTTC. It translates to CASGLPGTGVYEQYF.

The chain couples TRBV10-3 to TRBJ1-2; possibly TRBD1 for D (6 bases). Deletions cut 2 bases from V and 7 bases from J, with 11 bases between. The CDR3 is made up of 13 amino acids. Germline assignment: CDR1 ENHRY and CDR2 SYGVKD. The CDR3 spells CAISEATGFGYTF. CDR3 DNA: TGTGCCATCAGTGAGGCGACAGGATTTGGCTACACCTTC.

The V call is TRBV29-1, the J call TRBJ1-2, with TRBD1 as a possible D gene (6 bases). Deletions cut 0 bases from V and 5 bases from J, with 13 bases between. CDR3 length: 14 amino acids. Germline loops: CDR1 SQVTM, CDR2 ANQGSEA. Here the CDR3 DNA reads TGCAGCGTTGAAGATCTGGGTAGGGGGTATGGCTACACCTTC. Amino acids: CSVEDLGRGYGYTF.

V usage is TRBV4-1 and J usage is TRBJ2-4, with 9 bases matching TRBD2. Trimming took 5 bases from V and 8 from J; bases not matched to a gene: 4. Germline loops: CDR1 MGHRA, CDR2 YSYEKL. The CDR3 has 13 residues. CDR3 nucleotides: TGCGCCAGCAGCTGGCGGGGGGGGGACATTCAGTACTTC. It encodes CASSWRGGDIQYF.

This chain joins TRBV7-2 and TRBJ2-3, with D possibly being TRBD1 (5 bases). Deletions cut 4 bases from V and 1 base from J, with 15 bases between. Germline lookup yields CDR1 SGHTA and CDR2 FQGNSA. CDR3 length: 16 amino acids. The CDR3 region is CASSSSRQIGTDTQYF. The CDR3 DNA sequence: TGTGCCAGCAGCTCGTCTCGACAGATAGGCACAGATACGCAGTATTTT.